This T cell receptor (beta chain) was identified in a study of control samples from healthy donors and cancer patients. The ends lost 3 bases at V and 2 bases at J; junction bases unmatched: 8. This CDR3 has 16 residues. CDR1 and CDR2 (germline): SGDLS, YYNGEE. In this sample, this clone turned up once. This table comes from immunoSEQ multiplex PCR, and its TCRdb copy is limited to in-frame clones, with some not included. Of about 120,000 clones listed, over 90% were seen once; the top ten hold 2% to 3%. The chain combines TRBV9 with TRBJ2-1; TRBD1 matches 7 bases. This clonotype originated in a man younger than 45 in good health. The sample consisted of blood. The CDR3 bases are TGTGCCAGCAGCGCAACGGGACAGCTCGCCTACAATGAGCAGTTCTTC. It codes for CASSATGQLAYNEQFF.